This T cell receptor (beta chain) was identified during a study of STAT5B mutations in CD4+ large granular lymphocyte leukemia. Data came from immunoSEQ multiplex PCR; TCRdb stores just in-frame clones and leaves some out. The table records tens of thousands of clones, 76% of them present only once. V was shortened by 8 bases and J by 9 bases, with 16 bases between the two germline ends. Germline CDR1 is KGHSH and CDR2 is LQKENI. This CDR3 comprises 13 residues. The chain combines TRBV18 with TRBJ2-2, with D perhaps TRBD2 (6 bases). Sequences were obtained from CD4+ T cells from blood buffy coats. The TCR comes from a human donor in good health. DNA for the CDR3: TGTGCCAGCCCAGGGACTTTGAACAGGGAGCTGTTTTTT. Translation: CASPGTLNRELFF.